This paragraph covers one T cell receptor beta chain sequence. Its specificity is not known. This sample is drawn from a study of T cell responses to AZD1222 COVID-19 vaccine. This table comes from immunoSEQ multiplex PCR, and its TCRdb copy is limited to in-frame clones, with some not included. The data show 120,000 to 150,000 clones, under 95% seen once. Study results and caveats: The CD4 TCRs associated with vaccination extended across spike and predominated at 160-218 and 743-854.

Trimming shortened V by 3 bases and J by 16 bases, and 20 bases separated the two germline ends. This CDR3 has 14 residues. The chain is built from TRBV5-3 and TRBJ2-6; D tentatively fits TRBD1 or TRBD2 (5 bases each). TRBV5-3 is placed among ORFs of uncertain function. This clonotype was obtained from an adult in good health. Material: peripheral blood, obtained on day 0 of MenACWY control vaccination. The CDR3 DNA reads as TGTGCCAGAAGCTCGGGACCCTTCGGCGGTGAGCTGACTTTC. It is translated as CARSSGPFGGELTF.